The 29 T cell receptor beta chains listed next were all sequenced from one sample in a study of T-cell reconstitution after alpha-beta-depleted transplantation in children (dated by TCRdb to about 2016). The protocol used for the library was PCR. Sequencing was performed on an Illumina HiSeq 2500. To normalize quantification of the TCRbeta repertoire, the TCR libraries were built with molecular barcoding that relied on unique molecular identifiers. TCRdb's own reprocessing of the public reads used fastp at Q25 and MiXCR and kept productive beta chains. Every CDR3 protein is listed once, alongside the most common genes and DNA of its rows. The sample table lists 150,000 to 250,000 distinct CDR3 sequences, less than 15% of them with a count of one. The ten largest clonotypes hold around 14% of the sample. Sequences were derived from PBMCs from the stem cell graft donor, sampled from the stem cell graft. These receptors were obtained from a human donor who donated a stem cell graft to a child with acute lymphoblastic leukemia.

This clonotype was counted at least ten times. This chain uses TRBV7-8 with TRBJ2-7; 16 nucleotides align to TRBD2. This CDR3 is built from 16 residues. V gave up 8 bases and J gave up 5 bases; unmatched junction bases: 9. Germline CDR1 is SGHVS and CDR2 is FQNEAQ. CDR3 amino acids: CASRLGTSGRENEQYF. The CDR3 nucleotides read TGTGCCAGCCGTCTCGGGACTAGCGGGAGGGAAAACGAGCAGTACTTC.

The V gene is TRBV20-1, the J gene TRBJ2-3, with a possible D match to TRBD2 (6 bases). With 0 bases removed from V and 3 bases from J, the gap between germline ends came to 13 bases. Germline V gene lookup returns CDR1 DFQATT and CDR2 SNEGSKA (reference sequence). CDR3 length: 15 residues. The CDR3 nucleotides read TGCAGTGCTAGAGATGGGCGGGATGATACAGATACGCAGTATTTT. It codes for CSARDGRDDTDTQYF.

This clonotype has at least ten counts. The V call is TRBV29-1, the J call TRBJ2-4; TRBD1 might be the D (8 bases). Trimming pared 0 bases from V and 9 bases from J, leaving 12 bases between. This CDR3 region has 13 residues. In germline, CDR1 is SQVTM, CDR2 ANQGSEA. CDR3 nucleotide sequence: TGCAGCGTTGAAGAGACAGGGGAGGGCATTCAGTACTTC. Translating it yields CSVEETGEGIQYF.

This clonotype was counted only a few times. This chain links TRBV20-1 with TRBJ2-1; tentatively, D is TRBD2 (5 bases). This CDR3 has 13 amino acids. Trimming took off 1 base at V and 5 bases at J, with 9 bases between the two ends. Germline CDR1 reads DFQATT; CDR2 reads SNEGSKA (reference sequence). The CDR3 nucleotides read TGCAGTGCTAGAGTAGCGAGAAACAATGAGCAGTTCTTC. Amino acid sequence: CSARVARNNEQFF.

This clonotype was seen a few times. V is TRBV11-2 and J is TRBJ2-1; TRBD1 agrees at 7 bases. The V segment lost 5 bases and the J segment 0 bases; nucleotides outside the gene matches: 13. The CDR3 consists of 18 residues. The V gene's germline CDR1 is SGHAT and CDR2 FQNNGV. CDR3 loop: CASSRDSADSFSYNEQFF. Here the CDR3 DNA reads TGTGCCAGCAGCCGGGACAGCGCCGATTCATTCTCCTACAATGAGCAGTTCTTC. Supplemented by reference TRBV11-2 and TRBJ2-1, the full variable domain reads EAGVAQSPRYKIIEKRQSVAFWCNPISGHATLYWYQQILGQGPKLLIQFQNNGVVDDSQLPKDRFSAERLKGVDSTLKIQPAKLEDSAVYLCASSRDSADSFSYNEQFFGPGTRLTVL.

This clonotype was counted many times. V is TRBV30 and J is TRBJ2-7, with TRBD1 matching over 7 bases. V dropped 0 bases and J dropped 2; count of bases not matched to a gene: 4. The CDR3 spans 14 residues. The germline V gene has CDR1 GTSNPN and CDR2 SVGIG (reference sequence). The CDR3 DNA sequence: TGTGCCTGGAGTGTAGGGGACAGTACCTACGAGCAGTACTTC. Protein: CAWSVGDSTYEQYF.

This clonotype came up a few times. The chain uses TRBV20-1 and TRBJ1-2, with 7 bases that match TRBD1. This CDR3 comprises 15 residues. With 3 bases clipped from V and 8 bases from J, the junction kept 15 bases outside the gene matches. Germline V gives CDR1 DFQATT, CDR2 SNEGSKA (reference sequence). The CDR3 bases are TGCAGTGCTAGCGCCCCCTCGACAGGGAATCGAGGCTACACCTTC. Translation gives CSASAPSTGNRGYTF.

This clonotype was seen repeatedly, ten times or more. V usage is TRBV6-5 and J usage is TRBJ1-2; D perhaps matches TRBD1 (5 bases). Between the trimmed V and J ends, which lost 6 bases and 4 bases, there was a span of 15 bases. Germline values: CDR1 MNHEY, CDR2 SVGAGI. The CDR3 covers 14 residues. CDR3 coding DNA: TGTGCCAGCAGGGACTCGGGACGGATCTATGGCTACACCTTC. The encoded protein is CASRDSGRIYGYTF.

At least ten counts were recorded for this clonotype. The chain is built from TRBV5-6 and TRBJ2-5, with TRBD2 identical over 8 bases. CDR1 is SGHDT, CDR2 YYEEEE, per germline. This CDR3 contains 14 residues. Germline trimming cut 4 bases from V and 3 bases from J; bases unmatched to any gene: 5. The CDR3 sequence is CASSRAGAKETQYF. The CDR3 DNA reads as TGTGCCAGCAGCCGAGCGGGAGCTAAAGAGACCCAGTACTTC.

Ten or more counts support this clonotype. This chain links TRBV6-1 with TRBJ1-2; 7 nucleotides align to TRBD1. With 10 bases clipped from V and 4 bases from J, the junction kept 9 bases outside the gene matches. The germline gives CDR1 MNHNS, CDR2 SASEGT. This CDR3 contains 13 residues. CDR3: CATGGRGAYGYTF. In DNA, the CDR3 is TGTGCCACAGGGGGTCGGGGAGCCTATGGCTACACCTTC.

At least ten counts were recorded for this clonotype. The chain employs TRBV6-5 and TRBJ1-1, with TRBD1 matching 8 bases. The V gene's germline CDR1 is MNHEY and CDR2 SVGAGI. The J segment lost 4 bases and the V segment lost 3 bases, leaving 7 bases of the junction unmatched. This CDR3 has 15 amino acids. Here the CDR3 DNA reads TGTGCCAGCAGTTATAGGGGAACAGGGGGCACTGAAGCTTTCTTT. Translated: CASSYRGTGGTEAFF.

This clonotype showed up many times. The junction does not match germline at one end; this may be a read error. The chain has TRBV12-3 or TRBV12-4 and TRBJ2-1; 9 nucleotides agree with TRBD2. The CDR3 is made up of 11 amino acids. The CDR3, as DNA: TGTGCCAGCAGTCTAGCGGGAATGCAGTTCTTC. Its protein product is CASSLAGMQFF.

This clonotype was seen at least ten times. This rearrangement joins TRBV10-2 to TRBJ1-2, with D perhaps matching TRBD1 (5 bases). The CDR3 covers 14 residues. The germline gives CDR1 WSHSY, CDR2 SAAADI. Trimming stripped 4 bases from V and 2 bases from J, with 11 bases between. CDR3 DNA: TGCGCCAGCAGTGTTAGAGGGGCCAACTATGGCTACACCTTC. Amino acid sequence: CASSVRGANYGYTF.

This clonotype was seen ten or more times. V gene TRBV29-1 combines with J gene TRBJ2-7, with D possibly called TRBD1 or TRBD2 (7 bases each). There are 13 residues in the CDR3. Trimming took 4 bases from V and 3 from J, leaving 13 bases between them. Germline loops: CDR1 SQVTM, CDR2 ANQGSEA. The DNA for the CDR3 is TGCAGCGTTGGGGAGGGGGCCCACTACGAGCAGTACTTC. Protein: CSVGEGAHYEQYF.

With respect to this clonotype: It may be a read error: a sequence one base away is much more abundant. The chain is built from TRBV5-5 and TRBJ2-7; the match to TRBD1 covers 8 bases. J was trimmed by 5 bases and V by 0 bases; bases with no gene match: 4. Germline-derived CDR1 and CDR2 are SGHKS and YYEKEE (reference sequence). This CDR3 contains 14 residues. Here the CDR3 reads CASSLVQGGHEQYF. CDR3 nucleotide sequence: TGTGCCAGCAGCTTGGTACAGGGGGGCCACGAGCAGTACTTC.

Ten or more counts support this clonotype. This rearrangement joins TRBV7-8 to TRBJ2-7, with unresolved D. Trimming cost V 5 bases and J 6 bases, with 11 bases left between them. CDR1 is SGHVS and CDR2 is FQNEAQ in the germline V gene. The CDR3 is made up of 12 amino acids. The DNA of the CDR3 is TGTGCCAGCAGCCAATGGCTGGCCGAGCAGTACTTC. Its translation: CASSQWLAEQYF.

This clonotype appeared many times. This chain connects TRBV14 to TRBJ2-2; the D is unclear. Trimming took off 3 bases at V and 6 bases at J, with 11 bases between the two ends. Germline V lookup: CDR1 SGHDN, CDR2 FVKESK. The CDR3 has 14 amino acids. CDR3 nucleotide sequence: TGTGCCAGCAGCCAGATTCAAGGACCCGGGGAGCTGTTTTTT. Protein product: CASSQIQGPGELFF.

The sample holds a few counts of this clonotype. This rearrangement joins TRBV4-2 to TRBJ1-5; D is ambiguous. Germline CDR1 reads LGHNA; CDR2 reads YNFKEQ. The CDR3 is made up of 18 amino acids. Trimming shortened V by 0 bases and J by 2 bases, and 17 bases separated the two germline ends. Here the CDR3 reads CASSQELALETGNQPQHF. The CDR3 coding sequence is TGTGCCAGCAGCCAAGAATTGGCTTTAGAGACGGGCAATCAGCCCCAGCATTTT.

This clonotype was counted ten times or more. The chain recombines TRBV6-1 with TRBJ2-7; 7 bases map to TRBD2. CDR1 and CDR2 from the germline V gene are MNHNS and SASEGT. The CDR3 sequence is 15 residues long. The V gene end was trimmed by 7 bases and the J gene end by 4 bases; junction bases not matched to a gene: 13. CDR3 protein: CASTPLAGAGYEQYF. The CDR3 DNA follows: TGTGCCAGCACTCCCTTGGCGGGAGCTGGGTACGAGCAGTACTTC.

The sample holds many counts of this clonotype. At one of its ends the junction is not consistent with the germline gene, which may arise from a read error. V and J are TRBV7-9 and TRBJ2-7; D remains unclear. This CDR3 is built from 11 residues. Germline CDR1 SEHNR, CDR2 FQNEAQ (reference sequence). This CDR3 reads CASSSTYGQYF. For the CDR3, the DNA is TGTGCCAGCAGCTCCACGTACGGGCAGTACTTC.

Worth noting for this clonotype: This clone may be a read error of a much larger clone one base away. This chain uses TRBV5-1 with TRBJ2-1; 9 bases map to TRBD2. Per the germline V gene, CDR1 is SGHRS and CDR2 is YFSETQ. There are 16 residues in the CDR3. CDR3 protein: CSSSLQEGGRGNEQFF. For the CDR3, the DNA is TGCTCCAGCAGCCTTCAGGAGGGCGGGAGGGGAAATGAGCAGTTCTTC.

This clonotype appeared many times. The chain couples TRBV12-3 or TRBV12-4 to TRBJ2-1; 7 bases match TRBD1. The V and J ends lost 5 bases and 9 bases, in that order; junction bases with no gene match: 28. The CDR3 totals 20 residues. CDR3 sequence: CASSPSWGTAENENWGEQFF. CDR3 nucleotides: TGTGCCAGCAGTCCTAGTTGGGGGACAGCCGAAAACGAAAACTGGGGTGAGCAGTTCTTC.

In this sample, this clonotype turned up many times. The chain carries TRBV5-1 and TRBJ2-7, with D tentatively TRBD1 (6 bases). Trimming took off 0 bases at V and 3 bases at J, with 10 bases between the two ends. The CDR3 sequence is 14 residues long. Germline V gives CDR1 SGHRS, CDR2 YFSETQ. In DNA form, the CDR3 reads TGCGCCAGCAGCTTGGATGTAGGGGGCTACGAGCAGTACTTC. This gives the protein CASSLDVGGYEQYF.

This clonotype was observed at least ten times. J is TRBJ2-1 and V is TRBV6-1; D is undetermined. This CDR3 contains 15 residues. Per germline, CDR1 MNHNS and CDR2 SASEGT. Trimming pared 6 bases from V and 6 bases from J, leaving 18 bases between. The CDR3 reads CASSHLPGSRNEQFF. CDR3 nucleotides: TGTGCCAGCAGCCACCTTCCTGGTTCGCGCAATGAGCAGTTCTTC.

This clonotype was seen many times. The chain has TRBV4-1 and TRBJ1-2; tentative D call: TRBD1 (6 bases). Germline V gives CDR1 MGHRA, CDR2 YSYEKL. This CDR3 has 14 residues. V lost 0 bases and J lost 5, with 10 bases in between. CDR3 coding DNA: TGCGCCAGCAGCCAAGACAGGGGAGGATATGGCTACACCTTC. This codes for CASSQDRGGYGYTF.

The chain employs TRBV6-1 and TRBJ2-1; 9 bases match TRBD1. V gave up 6 bases and J gave up 7 bases; unmatched junction bases: 7. Germline CDR1 reads MNHNS; CDR2 reads SASEGT. This CDR3 region has 14 residues. The CDR3 reads CASRVGQGKNEQFF. CDR3 in DNA: TGTGCCAGCAGGGTTGGACAGGGGAAGAATGAGCAGTTCTTC.

The table lists this clonotype with many counts. Written as DNA, the CDR3 is TGCGCCAGCAGCTGGGGACTAGCGTCGGACCCCCAGTACTTC. Translating gives CASSWGLASDPQYF. This rearrangement joins TRBV5-1 to TRBJ2-5, with 10 bases that match TRBD2. V lost 3 bases and J lost 9; bases outside the gene matches: 8. This CDR3 has 14 amino acids. Germline V gene data show CDR1 as SGHRS and CDR2 as YFSETQ. The full variable domain, in which reference TRBV5-1 and TRBJ2-5 provide the parts outside the CDR3, is KAGVTQTPRYLIKTRGQQVTLSCSPISGHRSVSWYQQTPGQGLQFLFEYFSETQRNKGNFPGRFSGRQFSNSRSEMNVSTLELGDSALYLCASSWGLASDPQYFGPGTRLLVL.

This clonotype was seen repeatedly, ten times or more. The V gene is TRBV6-9, the J gene TRBJ1-1; D not resolved. There are 13 residues in the CDR3. V dropped 6 bases and J dropped 1 base, with 9 bases sitting between them. Germline lookup yields CDR1 MNHGY and CDR2 SVAAGI. CDR3 coding DNA: TGTGCCAGCAGCGCTGGTCCGAACACTGAAGCTTTCTTT. Protein sequence: CASSAGPNTEAFF.

This clonotype was detected many times. The rearrangement uses TRBV30 and TRBJ1-2; TRBD1 agrees at 7 bases. After removal of 2 bases from V and 8 bases from J, the junction contained 14 bases not matched to a gene. The V gene's germline CDR1 is GTSNPN and CDR2 SVGIG (reference sequence). CDR3 length equals 15 residues. DNA of the CDR3: TGTGCCTGGAGTTGGGCCCTTAACAGGGGCAGAGGCTACACCTTC. Its protein product is CAWSWALNRGRGYTF.